The 11 T cell receptor beta chains below come from one sample, sequenced in a study of T cell repertoires in cytomegalovirus infection. In TCRdb, the reads were re-called with MiXCR into one record per CDR3 protein. This sample has over 300,000 distinct CDR3 sequences, with roughly a sixth found just once. The material sequenced was PBMCs. These receptors all come from a human donor in good health (CMV status not recorded). Some clones in this sample may be carry-over from other donors' samples.

In this sample, this clonotype turned up a few times. The chain employs TRBV27 and TRBJ2-5; weak D call: TRBD1 (5 bases). Trimming left V 6 bases short and J 5 bases short, with 16 bases between. The CDR3 has 14 amino acids. The germline V gene encodes CDR1 MNHEY and CDR2 SMNVEV (reference sequence). The CDR3 DNA reads TGTGCCAGCAGGGAGTGGGCCCACAGGGAGACCCAGTACTTC. Its translation: CASREWAHRETQYF.

The rearrangement links TRBV10-3 to TRBJ2-1; D may be TRBD2 (5 bases). With 10 bases removed from V and 5 bases from J, the gap between germline ends came to 18 bases. The length of the CDR3 is 14 residues. Germline lookup yields CDR1 ENHRY and CDR2 SYGVKD. CDR3 sequence reads: CATKTEAANNEQFF. CDR3 DNA: TGTGCCACCAAAACCGAAGCGGCTAACAATGAGCAGTTCTTC.

The chain recombines TRBV6-1 with TRBJ2-5, with TRBD2 matching over 9 bases. Trimming cost V 8 bases and J 4 bases; bases outside gene matches: 14. The CDR3 totals 16 residues. Germline V gene data show CDR1 as MNHNS and CDR2 as SASEGT. CDR3 in amino acids: CASSARGGQGGETQYF. The CDR3 nucleotides are TGTGCCAGCTCCGCGCGGGGGGGCCAGGGCGGAGAGACCCAGTACTTC.

The chain employs TRBV12-5 and TRBJ2-7; D might be TRBD1 (5 bases). Germline CDR1 reads LGHNT; CDR2 reads FRNRAP. V shed 5 bases and J shed 0 bases, with 17 bases lying between them. CDR3 size: 16 residues. The CDR3 DNA reads as TGTGCTAGTGGTCCCTCGCCCCAGGGAAGCTCCTACGAGCAGTACTTC. It is translated as CASGPSPQGSSYEQYF.

The sample holds many counts of this clonotype. The chain recombines TRBV7-8 with TRBJ2-5; 10 nucleotides line up with TRBD2. V lost 5 bases, J lost 2 bases, and 5 bases stayed unmatched. The CDR3 is 15 residues long. Germline loops: CDR1 SGHVS, CDR2 FQNEAQ. The CDR3 protein is CASSVSGGVQETQYF. The DNA for the CDR3 is TGTGCCAGCAGCGTGAGCGGGGGGGTACAAGAGACCCAGTACTTC.

The rearrangement links TRBV6-1 to TRBJ2-7; no clear D gene. CDR1 MNHNS and CDR2 SASEGT come from the germline V gene. Trimming left V 2 bases short and J 6 bases short, with 17 bases between. The CDR3 runs 15 residues. This CDR3 is CASSESAWYTGEQYF. CDR3 in DNA: TGTGCCAGCAGTGAATCGGCTTGGTACACGGGCGAGCAGTACTTC.

The sample holds many counts of this clonotype. The rearrangement links TRBV11-1 to TRBJ1-1; D unresolved. Trimming removed 0 bases from V and 1 base from J, with 12 bases in between. Germline V gene sequence: CDR1 SGHAT, CDR2 FQDESV (reference sequence). The CDR3 is 16 residues long. Here the CDR3 reads CASSLAEQRANTEAFF. CDR3 DNA sequence: TGTGCCAGCAGCTTAGCGGAACAGAGGGCGAACACTGAAGCTTTCTTT.

The rearrangement links TRBV18 to TRBJ2-3, with D perhaps matching TRBD1 (6 bases). V shed 8 bases and J shed 2 bases, with 26 bases lying between them. The CDR3 is made up of 18 amino acids. The germline CDR1 and CDR2 sequences are KGHSH and LQKENI. The CDR3 region has the DNA TGTGCCAGCCAAAGTTCCGGGACAAGTCTCTTATCCACAGATACGCAGTATTTT. Protein product: CASQSSGTSLLSTDTQYF.

The chain joins TRBV2 to TRBJ2-1; 9 positions match TRBD2. V lost 6 bases, J lost 9 bases, and 15 bases stayed unmatched. The CDR3 length is 16 residues. Germline lookup yields CDR1 SNHLY and CDR2 FYNNEI. CDR3 sequence: CASRESGGPRGAEQFF. The CDR3, as DNA: TGTGCCAGCAGGGAAAGCGGGGGGCCACGGGGGGCTGAGCAGTTCTTC.

Turning to this clonotype: Germline and junction disagree at one end, which may indicate a read error. This rearrangement joins TRBV4-1 to TRBJ1-1; 7 bases are shared with TRBD1. The germline V gene encodes CDR1 MGHRA and CDR2 YSYEKL. The CDR3 is 16 residues long. The CDR3 DNA reads as TGTGCCAGCAGCCAAGAAGATAACAGGGGTGACACTGAAGCTTTCTTT. Translating gives CASSQEDNRGDTEAFF.

The chain employs TRBV19 and TRBJ1-6, with D possibly matching TRBD1 (5 bases). Per germline, CDR1 LNHDA and CDR2 SQIVND (reference sequence). The CDR3 sequence is 16 residues long. V lost 1 base and J lost 10, with 17 bases in between. The CDR3 loop reads CASSIAPTGLGSPLHF. For the CDR3, the DNA is TGTGCCAGTAGTATAGCTCCGACGGGACTAGGCTCACCCCTCCACTTT.